This record covers a single T cell receptor beta chain. This CDR3 comprises 14 residues. The germline gives CDR1 MDHEN, CDR2 SYDVKM. V lost 6 bases and J lost 4; bases outside the gene matches: 7. Combining a sample-barcoded 5' primer with a J-beta primer mix, a second PCR ran for roughly 7 to 12 cycles. MiXCR, run by TCRdb on the 5' RACE reads, gives a single entry per CDR3 protein. The sample has about 1.1 million distinct CDR3 sequences; 35% to 45% are singletons. This entry belongs to a study of blood T cells in healthy people across ages. Source material: blood. The clonotype originates from a man between 18 and 29 years old in good health. J is TRBJ1-2 and V is TRBV28; 8 nucleotides line up with TRBD1. The DNA of the CDR3 is TGTGCCAGCAGCCAGGGGGCAGGAAGCTATGGCTACACCTTC. Protein sequence: CASSQGAGSYGYTF.